A selection of T cell receptor beta chains follows, all from one sample in a study of T-cell memory formation after mild COVID-19. TCRdb reanalysed the 5' RACE reads using MiXCR and keeps one entry per CDR3 protein. The profile shows some 40,000 distinct CDR3 sequences, roughly 9.8% of them singletons. The sequencing sample was made of PBMCs or a T cell subset sorted from them (not recorded which). These receptors all come from an adult woman who had mild COVID-19 (a few samples of this study predate the infection). Cell type and time point are not known. CDR3s include the opening cysteine and the closing phenylalanine or tryptophan. The order of the fields is clone size, V gene, J gene, D gene, CDR3 DNA, CDR3 protein. D genes are given only for firm matches. Size values are once, few and many counts, or a class for expanded clones, and some rows have none.

size: many
V: TRBV5-1
J: TRBJ2-5
D: NA
DNA: TGCGCCAGCAGCTTGGAGGCGTCGGGACTTCGTCAAGAGACCCAGTACTTC
CDR3: CASSLEASGLRQETQYF

size: NA
V: TRBV11-1
J: TRBJ1-2
D: TRBD1
DNA: TGTGCCAGCAGCTCGACAGGGGGCCAATATGGCTACACCTTC
CDR3: CASSSTGGQYGYTF

size: many
V: TRBV12-3/TRBV12-4
J: TRBJ1-1
D: NA
DNA: TGTGCCAGCAGTTTCATGGCGAACACTGAAGCTTTCTTT
CDR3: CASSFMANTEAFF

size: many
V: TRBV12-3/TRBV12-4
J: TRBJ1-2
D: TRBD1
DNA: TGTGCCAGCAGAAAGACAGGGAACTATGGCTACACCTTC
CDR3: CASRKTGNYGYTF

size: few
V: TRBV18
J: TRBJ2-7
D: NA
DNA: TGTGCCAGCTCACCGACAAATTCGGGGGAGCAGTACTTC
CDR3: CASSPTNSGEQYF

size: NA
V: TRBV9
J: TRBJ1-3
D: NA
DNA: TGTGCCAGCAGCGTAGGGAGTATCTCTGGAAACACCATATATTTT
CDR3: CASSVGSISGNTIYF

size: many
V: TRBV24-1
J: TRBJ2-2
D: NA
DNA: TGTGCCACCAGTGATCCACGTAGGGGCACCGGGGAGCTGTTTTTT
CDR3: CATSDPRRGTGELFF

size: NA
V: TRBV2
J: TRBJ1-5
D: NA
DNA: TGTGCCAGCAGGGGAGGGGGAAAGCCCCAGCATTTT
CDR3: CASRGGGKPQHF

size: NA
V: TRBV3-2
J: TRBJ2-5
D: NA
DNA: TGTGCCAGCCACCGGACTAGCGGGAGGGCCAGGGCGACCCAGTACTTC
CDR3: CASHRTSGRARATQYF

size: few
V: TRBV11-1
J: TRBJ2-7
D: TRBD2
DNA: TGTGCCAGCAGCTTAACGTCTACTAGCGGGGCCTACGAGCAGTACTTC
CDR3: CASSLTSTSGAYEQYF

size: NA
V: TRBV12-3/TRBV12-4
J: TRBJ1-2
D: TRBD1
DNA: TGTGCCAGCAGGTCGGGACAGGGTGGCTATGGCTACACCTTC
CDR3: CASRSGQGGYGYTF

size: few
V: TRBV20-1
J: TRBJ2-1
D: NA
DNA: TGCAGTGCTAGGTTTACTAGCCGCGGGGAGCAGTTCTTC
CDR3: CSARFTSRGEQFF

size: NA
V: TRBV6-1
J: TRBJ2-3
D: NA
DNA: TGTGCCAGCAGTGATGAGGTAGATACGCAGTATTTT
CDR3: CASSDEVDTQYF

size: NA
V: TRBV6-6
J: TRBJ1-1
D: TRBD1
DNA: TGTGCCAGCAGTTACCCAGTGACAGGGGGGAACACTGAAGCTTTCTTT
CDR3: CASSYPVTGGNTEAFF

size: NA
V: TRBV7-9
J: TRBJ1-2
D: NA
DNA: TGTGCCAGCAGCGCGGGACCCCGTTATGGCTACACCTTC
CDR3: CASSAGPRYGYTF

size: few
V: TRBV6-4
J: TRBJ2-7
D: TRBD1
DNA: TGTGCCATTCCCCTGCCGGGACAGAGCTCCTACGAGCAGTACTTC
CDR3: CAIPLPGQSSYEQYF

size: many
V: TRBV12-3/TRBV12-4
J: TRBJ2-7
D: NA
DNA: TGTGCCAGCAGTCTACTACTGGACACTTACGAGCAGTACTTC
CDR3: CASSLLLDTYEQYF

size: NA
V: TRBV9
J: TRBJ2-5
D: NA
DNA: TGTGCCAGCAGCGTTTCGGGGCAAGAGACCCAGTACTTC
CDR3: CASSVSGQETQYF

size: many
V: TRBV29-1
J: TRBJ2-1
D: TRBD1
DNA: TGCAGCGTTGGGGACAGGTACAATGAGCAGTTCTTC
CDR3: CSVGDRYNEQFF

size: many
V: TRBV4-2
J: TRBJ2-3
D: TRBD2
DNA: TGTGCCAGCAGCCAAGAACCATCCTTGGGGGAGGGCGTCCATTTT
CDR3: CASSQEPSLGEGVHF

size: NA
V: TRBV5-1
J: TRBJ2-7
D: NA
DNA: TGCGCCAGCAGCGTCAGGGTTTCCTACGAGCAGTACTTC
CDR3: CASSVRVSYEQYF

size: NA
V: TRBV29-1
J: TRBJ2-3
D: NA
DNA: TGCAGCGTTGAACAAGTTGATACGCAGTATTTT
CDR3: CSVEQVDTQYF

size: few
V: TRBV20-1
J: TRBJ2-7
D: NA
DNA: TGCAGTGCTAGACCCCTTATGGGGGCTGACTACGAGCAGTACTTC
CDR3: CSARPLMGADYEQYF

size: few
V: TRBV20-1
J: TRBJ1-6
D: NA
DNA: TGCAGTGCTAGCAACCCCTACCAGGGAGTGGGGAATTCACCCCTCCACTTT
CDR3: CSASNPYQGVGNSPLHF

size: few
V: TRBV27
J: TRBJ1-2
D: NA
DNA: TGTGCCAGCAGTTTAGCCTTCCGGGTTAACTATGGCTACACCTTC
CDR3: CASSLAFRVNYGYTF

size: NA
V: TRBV7-2
J: TRBJ1-1
D: NA
DNA: TGTGCCAGCAGCTTAGGAGGCGTTAACACTGAAGCTTTCTTT
CDR3: CASSLGGVNTEAFF

size: NA
V: TRBV6-5
J: TRBJ1-6
D: NA
DNA: TGTGCCAGCAGTTACCAGGGTGGAGCGGGTTTAATGAATAATTCACCCCTCCACTTT
CDR3: CASSYQGGAGLMNNSPLHF

size: NA
V: TRBV30
J: TRBJ1-1
D: NA
DNA: TGTGCCTACAGAGAGGGGTGGAACACTGAAGCTTTCTTT
CDR3: CAYREGWNTEAFF

size: NA
V: TRBV7-9
J: TRBJ2-7
D: TRBD1
DNA: TGTGCCAGCAGCTCGATGGACAGGGGAATCTACGAGCAGTACTTC
CDR3: CASSSMDRGIYEQYF

size: NA
V: TRBV24-1
J: TRBJ2-1
D: NA
DNA: TGTGCCACCAGCGGGACCCACATGGGGCGACCCAATGAGCAGTTCTTC
CDR3: CATSGTHMGRPNEQFF

size: NA
V: TRBV20-1
J: TRBJ2-3
D: TRBD2
DNA: TGCAGCAAAGTAAGGACTAGCGGGAAAGAAGATACGCAGTATTTT
CDR3: CSKVRTSGKEDTQYF

size: NA
V: TRBV11-2
J: TRBJ2-5
D: TRBD2
DNA: TGTGCCAGCAGTAACCTGGGACTAGCGGAGACCCAGTACTTC
CDR3: CASSNLGLAETQYF

size: NA
V: TRBV7-9
J: TRBJ1-5
D: NA
DNA: TGTGCCAGCACACAGGACAATCAGCCCCAGCATTTT
CDR3: CASTQDNQPQHF

size: NA
V: TRBV5-1
J: TRBJ1-2
D: TRBD1
DNA: TGCGCCAGCAGCTTGACAGGGGAGTATGGCTACACCTTC
CDR3: CASSLTGEYGYTF

size: few
V: TRBV5-1
J: TRBJ1-2
D: NA
DNA: TGCGCCAGCAGCTTGGAAGGGACACCCTATGGCTACACCTTC
CDR3: CASSLEGTPYGYTF

size: few
V: TRBV18
J: TRBJ2-2
D: NA
DNA: TGTGCCAGCTCACCACCGCCGAACACCGGGGAGCTGTTTTTT
CDR3: CASSPPPNTGELFF

size: few
V: TRBV12-5
J: TRBJ1-1
D: TRBD1
DNA: TGTGCTAGTGCCGGGGACAGGGGGAACACTGAAGCTTTCTTT
CDR3: CASAGDRGNTEAFF

size: NA
V: TRBV27
J: TRBJ2-7
D: NA
DNA: TGTGCCAGCAAGGGTCTTAGCTCCTACGAGCAGTACTTC
CDR3: CASKGLSSYEQYF

size: NA
V: TRBV30
J: TRBJ2-7
D: NA
DNA: TGTGCCGGAGAGGGACTCTACGAGCAGTACTTC
CDR3: CAGEGLYEQYF

size: many
V: TRBV20-1
J: TRBJ2-7
D: TRBD1
DNA: TGCAGTGCTAGAGGACAGGGTAATTTCTACGAGCAGTACTTC
CDR3: CSARGQGNFYEQYF

size: many
V: TRBV30
J: TRBJ2-7
D: NA
DNA: TGTGCCGGGGGCGTTCGGGGCCGAAAAACCTACGAGCAGTACTTC
CDR3: CAGGVRGRKTYEQYF

size: NA
V: TRBV30
J: TRBJ2-3
D: NA
DNA: TGTGCCTGGAGTGTACGGGAGGGGGCGCGGGATACGCAGTATTTT
CDR3: CAWSVREGARDTQYF

size: many
V: TRBV12-3/TRBV12-4
J: TRBJ1-2
D: TRBD1
DNA: TGTGCCAGCAGGCCGACAGGGACTGGGTTTAACTATGGCTACACCTTC
CDR3: CASRPTGTGFNYGYTF

size: NA
V: TRBV3-1
J: TRBJ2-7
D: TRBD1
DNA: TGTGCCAGCAGCTATACAGGGGGCTATTTTCGAGGCGAGCAGTACTTC
CDR3: CASSYTGGYFRGEQYF

size: few
V: TRBV9
J: TRBJ2-7
D: NA
DNA: TGTGCCAGCAGCGTCGGCCCTAGCAGCTACGAGCAGTACTTC
CDR3: CASSVGPSSYEQYF

size: NA
V: TRBV20-1
J: TRBJ2-1
D: NA
DNA: TGCAGTGCCCCCAGGAGGGCCAATGAGCAGTTCTTC
CDR3: CSAPRRANEQFF

size: many
V: TRBV3-1
J: TRBJ2-3
D: NA
DNA: TGTGCCAGCAGCCAAGAAGATACGCAGTATTTT
CDR3: CASSQEDTQYF

size: NA
V: TRBV13
J: TRBJ2-3
D: TRBD2
DNA: TGTGCCAGCAGCCTTAGCGGGGGAGGATCAGATACGCAGTATTTT
CDR3: CASSLSGGGSDTQYF

size: NA
V: TRBV5-4
J: TRBJ1-1
D: NA
DNA: TGTGCCAGCAGCTTGGGAGGGGAGAGTTATGACACTGAAGCTTTCTTT
CDR3: CASSLGGESYDTEAFF

size: few
V: TRBV9
J: TRBJ1-2
D: NA
DNA: TGTGCCAGCAGCGTAGTGGGGTATGGCTACACCTTC
CDR3: CASSVVGYGYTF

size: many
V: TRBV7-2
J: TRBJ2-7
D: NA
DNA: TGTGCCAGCAGCTTTCAGGGAGCAGGGGCGGCCTACGAGCAGTACTTC
CDR3: CASSFQGAGAAYEQYF

size: few
V: TRBV12-3/TRBV12-4
J: TRBJ1-1
D: NA
DNA: TGTGCCAGCAGTTTAGCGACCGGGCACACTGAAGCTTTCTTT
CDR3: CASSLATGHTEAFF

size: few
V: TRBV24-1
J: TRBJ1-2
D: NA
DNA: TGTGCCACCAGTGTCAAAGAATATGGCTACACCTTC
CDR3: CATSVKEYGYTF

size: few
V: TRBV11-3
J: TRBJ1-1
D: NA
DNA: TGTGCCAGCAGCTCGGGTCCAGGGAACACTGAAGCTTTCTTT
CDR3: CASSSGPGNTEAFF

size: few
V: TRBV6-1
J: TRBJ1-6
D: NA
DNA: TGTGCCAGCAAACCTGACAGCGGGCAAGGGAATTCACCCCTCCACTTT
CDR3: CASKPDSGQGNSPLHF